These 20 T cell receptor beta chains came from one sample sequenced in a study of regulatory T cells in long-lasting Graves disease. Construction of the TCR beta libraries employed iRepertoire HTBI primers in conjunction with Arm-PCR of CDR3 regions. One entry per CDR3 protein, called by TCRdb with MiXCR from the multiplex PCR reads. The repertoire consists of 400,000 to 500,000 distinct CDR3 sequences, with 16% occurring once and the leading ten covering about 10%. Noted time point: newly diagnosed GD, antithyroid drugs for less than 3 months. PBMC RNA was the source of the TCR library. This sample was also put to use in a study of T cells in Graves' hyperthyroidism and ophthalmopathy.

Sequenced here: peripheral blood mononuclear cells (PBMCs), sampled at new diagnosis, from a patient treated with antithyroid drugs. These receptors all stem from a woman in her twenties or thirties with Graves disease.

This chain links TRBV3-1 with TRBJ1-5, with 8 bases fitting TRBD1. CDR1 and CDR2 from the germline V gene are LGHDT and YNNKEL (reference sequence). V lost 6 bases to trimming and J lost 2 bases; unmatched junction nucleotides: 6. CDR3 length: 15 residues. In DNA, the CDR3 is TGTGCCAGCAGTTTATTACAGGGGGGCAATCAGCCCCAGCATTTT. It translates to CASSLLQGGNQPQHF.

The rearrangement joins TRBV2 to TRBJ1-3; no clear D gene. CDR3 length: 14 residues. Germline CDR1 and CDR2: SNHLY and FYNNEI. Trimming left V 6 bases short and J 3 bases short, with 12 bases between. DNA of the CDR3: TGTGCCAGCAGCGATGCCACTAATGGAAACACCATATATTTT. Encoded protein: CASSDATNGNTIYF.

As concerns this clonotype: This may come from a read error, since a much larger clone is one base off. The V call is TRBV20-1, the J call TRBJ2-7; 7 bases match TRBD2. The CDR3 spans 16 residues. V dropped 5 bases and J dropped 1; count of bases not matched to a gene: 14. Germline assignment: CDR1 DFQATT and CDR2 SNEGSKA (reference sequence). The CDR3 region is CSAPRGGRAISYEQYF. The CDR3 DNA follows: TGCAGTGCTCCTCGGGGAGGGAGGGCCATATCCTACGAGCAGTACTTC.

The CDR3 sequence: CASSQDRGFVAGELFF. CDR3 nucleotide sequence: TGCGCCAGCAGCCAAGATCGAGGGTTTGTAGCCGGGGAGCTGTTTTTT. The chain couples TRBV4-3 to TRBJ2-2; D is perhaps TRBD2 (5 bases). Trimming shortened V by 0 bases and J by 6 bases, and 14 bases separated the two germline ends. Per germline, CDR1 LGHNA and CDR2 YSLEER. There are 16 residues in the CDR3.

This clonotype was picked up many times. V and J are TRBV12-3 or TRBV12-4 and TRBJ2-1; the D gene could be TRBD1 or TRBD2 (5 bases each). The CDR3 spans 19 residues. The V gene lost 0 bases and the J gene lost 6 bases, with 24 bases spanning the gap. The CDR3 reads CASSLAIRMQGPRGNEQFF. The CDR3 DNA sequence: TGTGCCAGCAGTTTAGCGATTCGGATGCAGGGTCCGAGGGGCAATGAGCAGTTCTTC.

There are a few counts of this clonotype. The chain has TRBV10-2 and TRBJ1-2, with D tentatively TRBD1 (5 bases). Germline loops: CDR1 WSHSY, CDR2 SAAADI. CDR3 length equals 15 residues. Deletions cut 0 bases from V and 8 bases from J, with 16 bases between. DNA for the CDR3: TGCGCCAGCAGTGAGTCCCTCAGGGAACGCAACGGCTACACCTTC. Translation: CASSESLRERNGYTF.

In its sample, this clonotype was seen many times. The chain recombines TRBV6-2 or TRBV6-3 with TRBJ2-1; D is undetermined. Trimming cost V 5 bases and J 9 bases, with 11 bases left between them. The CDR3 is 12 amino acids. Germline V gene data show CDR1 as MNHEY and CDR2 as SVGEGT. The CDR3 protein is CASSESMGEQFF. The CDR3 nucleotides read TGTGCCAGCAGTGAAAGTATGGGTGAGCAGTTCTTC.

This clonotype has a handful of counts. The V and J genes are TRBV30 and TRBJ2-5, with a tentative D call TRBD2 (5 bases). The V end was cut by 3 bases, the J end by 5 bases, with 16 bases between. Germline CDR1 reads GTSNPN; CDR2 reads SVGIG (reference sequence). The CDR3 length is 14 residues. The DNA for the CDR3 is TGTGCCTGGAGCCTCAGCCTCTCGGGGGAGACCCAGTACTTC. It encodes CAWSLSLSGETQYF.

The V call is TRBV6-5, the J call TRBJ1-2, with D possibly matching TRBD1 (5 bases). This CDR3 has 13 residues. The V gene lost 2 bases and the J gene lost 4 bases, with 8 bases spanning the gap. From germline, CDR1 is MNHEY and CDR2 SVGAGI. The CDR3 loop is CASSYDSGYGYTF. CDR3 DNA: TGTGCCAGCAGTTACGACAGCGGCTATGGCTACACCTTC.

The V gene is TRBV24-1, the J gene TRBJ2-1; 10 bases are a match to TRBD2. CDR1 and CDR2 from the germline V gene are KGHDR and SFDVKD. J was trimmed by 7 bases and V by 1 base; bases with no gene match: 6. The CDR3 sequence is 16 residues long. Here the CDR3 reads CATSDFTSGAGNEQFF. CDR3 sequence (DNA): TGTGCCACCAGTGATTTCACTAGCGGGGCTGGAAATGAGCAGTTCTTC.

This clonotype was observed many times. The chain combines TRBV5-4 with TRBJ1-2, with unresolved D. The germline gives CDR1 SGHNT, CDR2 YYREEE (reference sequence). V was trimmed by 0 bases and J by 3 bases, leaving 9 bases between them. The CDR3 loop spans 14 amino acids. The chain's CDR3 is CASSLAPLDYGYTF. The CDR3 nucleotides are TGTGCCAGCAGCTTGGCCCCCCTCGACTATGGCTACACCTTC.

In its sample, this clonotype was seen many times. This chain uses TRBV20-1 with TRBJ2-2; TRBD2 agrees at 12 bases. CDR3 length equals 18 residues. V lost 2 bases to trimming and J lost 5 bases; unmatched junction nucleotides: 12. Germline CDR1 and CDR2: DFQATT and SNEGSKA (reference sequence). CDR3 coding DNA: TGCAGTGCTAGACCGTCTCTAGCGGGAGGGCCCGGGACCGGGGAGCTGTTTTTT. It translates to CSARPSLAGGPGTGELFF.

This clonotype was observed many times. The rearrangement links TRBV30 to TRBJ2-7; 7 bases match TRBD2. With V trimmed by 0 bases and J by 0 bases, 2 bases remained unmatched. Germline CDR1 and CDR2: GTSNPN and SVGIG (reference sequence). CDR3 length: 14 amino acids. As DNA, the CDR3 is TGTGCCTGGAGTGTAGCGGGATACTCCTACGAGCAGTACTTC. Its translation is CAWSVAGYSYEQYF.

Note on this clonotype: This sequence may be a read error, since a much larger clone differs from it by one base. The chain is built from TRBV28 and TRBJ1-2; TRBD1 is a possible D gene (6 bases). Germline values: CDR1 MDHEN, CDR2 SYDVKM. The CDR3 consists of 14 residues. The V and J ends lost 3 bases and 6 bases respectively, with 14 bases between them. CDR3 sequence (DNA): TGTGCCAGCAGTTTCGGGGGCAGGGAAAATGGCTACACCTTC. Translated, it gives CASSFGGRENGYTF.

This clonotype was seen many times. V is TRBV29-1 and J is TRBJ1-2; TRBD1 is a possible D gene (5 bases). The CDR3 length is 14 residues. Germline V CDR1 and CDR2: SQVTM, ANQGSEA. V was shortened by 7 bases and J by 0 bases, with 15 bases between the two germline ends. Here the CDR3 reads CSAHTGGANYGYTF. CDR3 nucleotides: TGCAGCGCCCACACTGGGGGGGCTAACTATGGCTACACCTTC.

This clonotype was picked up many times. The gene calls are TRBV5-1 and TRBJ2-1; 10 bases map to TRBD1. This CDR3 is 15 amino acids long. V shed 2 bases and J 7 bases; nucleotides not matched to a gene: 6. Germline CDR1 reads SGHRS; CDR2 reads YFSETQ. The CDR3, as DNA: TGCGCCAGCAGCTTTCCCGGGACAGGGGAGAATGAGCAGTTCTTC. This codes for CASSFPGTGENEQFF.

This clonotype was counted between two and nine times. The chain carries TRBV5-1 and TRBJ2-7; D may be TRBD1 (5 bases). Germline V gene sequence: CDR1 SGHRS, CDR2 YFSETQ. V dropped 4 bases and J dropped 2 bases, with 25 bases sitting between them. The length of the CDR3 is 18 residues. CDR3 coding DNA: TGCGCCAGCAGCCCCTGGGGCTCCTCCCAAAACGCGGCCTACGAGCAGTACTTC. It translates to CASSPWGSSQNAAYEQYF.

There are many counts of this clonotype. The chain joins TRBV12-3 or TRBV12-4 to TRBJ2-1; 11 bases fit TRBD2. Trimming at V came to 5 bases and at J to 6 bases, leaving 6 bases not matched to a gene. This CDR3 contains 15 residues. Written as DNA, the CDR3 is TGTGCCAGCAGTCGTAGCGGGAGGGCCCCCAATGAGCAGTTCTTC. This encodes CASSRSGRAPNEQFF.

V is TRBV30 and J is TRBJ2-1; 8 positions agree with TRBD2. Trimming at V came to 0 bases and at J to 6 bases, leaving 4 bases not matched to a gene. This CDR3 spans 14 amino acids. Germline loops: CDR1 GTSNPN, CDR2 SVGIG (reference sequence). CDR3 bases: TGTGCCTGGAGTGTGGGGACTAGTCTCAATGAGCAGTTCTTC. Protein sequence: CAWSVGTSLNEQFF.

This clonotype appeared once. A read error may explain this, as a much larger clone is one base away. This chain connects TRBV7-9 to TRBJ1-2; tentative D call: TRBD1 (5 bases). The CDR3 runs to 13 residues. Germline CDR1 reads SEHNR; CDR2 reads FQNEAQ (reference sequence). V was pared by 1 base and J by 7 bases, with 10 bases between. The CDR3 DNA is TGTGCCAGCAGCTTAGAGGGGAGTAGTGGCTACACCTTC. It translates to CASSLEGSSGYTF.